This T cell receptor (beta chain) appears in the sequencing data of a study of tumor and adjacent non-tumor tissue in lung cancer. Study summary: On average, productive TCRbeta reads reached about 4.2 million per sample.

This clonotype was counted many times. The target antigen is unknown. Study-level points and caveats: Shorter survival was associated with higher TCR diversity in tumors.

The template was RNA from unsorted bulk tissue. TCRbeta libraries were built with three rounds of nested PCR, modified from ARM-PCR. In TCRdb, the multiplex PCR reads were re-called with MiXCR into one record per CDR3 protein. Among approximately 120,000 distinct CDR3 sequences listed, roughly 80% were seen once. The receptor was isolated from a woman aged 55-69 years with non-small cell lung cancer. The source material was lung tumor tissue.

This CDR3 reads CAISERADNEQFF. The CDR3 nucleotides read TGTGCCATCAGTGAAAGGGCTGATAATGAGCAGTTCTTC. The genes are TRBV10-3 and TRBJ2-1, with D unclear. Trimming took off 3 bases at V and 7 bases at J, with 10 bases between the two ends. The CDR3 is made up of 13 amino acids. The germline V gene has CDR1 ENHRY and CDR2 SYGVKD.